The table lists the clone carrying this T cell receptor beta chain with many counts. Antigen specificity is unknown. These data belong to a study of T cells in Graves' hyperthyroidism and ophthalmopathy. Study conclusions and caveats: Clonotypes that were expanded in thyroid above 0.001 mostly appeared in blood too. Ophthalmopathy onset followed model prediction by a median around six months. Separation of ophthalmopathy from stable hyperthyroidism was achieved by a 13 V-J model.

Amplified TCR beta CDR3 regions derived from RNA transcripts. The HTBI primer set was used in a first-round RT-PCR of the TCR CDR3. One entry per CDR3 protein results from TCRdb running MiXCR on the multiplex PCR reads. The sample has some 740,000 distinct CDR3 sequences, around 15% seen once. Germline CDR1 and CDR2: SGHAT and FQNNGV. The CDR3 has 12 residues. The V gene lost 2 bases and the J gene lost 4 bases, with 5 bases spanning the gap. Sequencing used blood. V usage is TRBV11-2 and J usage is TRBJ2-5; unclear D gene. This receptor was obtained from a woman aged 18-35 years with Graves' hyperthyroidism. The CDR3 DNA follows: TGTGCCAGCAGCTTACTAGGAGAGACCCAGTACTTC. It specifies CASSLLGETQYF.